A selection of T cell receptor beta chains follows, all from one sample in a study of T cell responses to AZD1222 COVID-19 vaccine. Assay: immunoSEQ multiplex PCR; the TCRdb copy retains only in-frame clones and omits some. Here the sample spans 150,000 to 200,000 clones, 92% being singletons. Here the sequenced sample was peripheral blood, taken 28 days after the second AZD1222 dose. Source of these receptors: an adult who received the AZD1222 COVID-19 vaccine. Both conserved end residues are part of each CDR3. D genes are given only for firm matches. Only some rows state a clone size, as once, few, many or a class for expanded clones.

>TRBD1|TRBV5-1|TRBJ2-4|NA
TGCGCCAGCAGCTTATGGGGACAGGAAAACATTCAGTACTTC
CASSLWGQENIQYF
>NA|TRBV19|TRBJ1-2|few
TGTGCCAGTAGTATGGCGGGACTCAACTATGGCTACACCTTC
CASSMAGLNYGYTF
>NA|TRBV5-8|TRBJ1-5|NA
TGTGCCAGCAGCTTGGGGGAGGGATCCGGTAAGGGGGCCCAGCATTTT
CASSLGEGSGKGAQHF
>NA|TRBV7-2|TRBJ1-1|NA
TGTGCCAGCAGCTTCGGGACTACAAGAGCTTTCTTT
CASSFGTTRAFF
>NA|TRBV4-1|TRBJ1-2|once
TGCGCCAGCAGCCAAGGGGTCTCAGGGGTCGGGGACTATGGCTACACCTTC
CASSQGVSGVGDYGYTF
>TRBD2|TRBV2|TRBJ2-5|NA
TGTGCCAGCAGCGCCGGGACTAGCGGGGTAGAGACCCAGTACTTC
CASSAGTSGVETQYF
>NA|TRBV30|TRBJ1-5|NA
TGTGCCTGGAGTCCAGCCCCCGACAGAGGATTCAATCAGCCCCAGCATTTT
CAWSPAPDRGFNQPQHF
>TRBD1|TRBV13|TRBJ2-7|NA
TGTGCCAGCAGCTTGTGGGGTCAGGGGGCTGACGAGCAGTACTTC
CASSLWGQGADEQYF
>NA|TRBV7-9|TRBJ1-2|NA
TGTGCCAGCAGCTTAGACTGGAACTATGGCTACACCTTC
CASSLDWNYGYTF
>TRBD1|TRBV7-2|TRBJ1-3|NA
TGTGCCAGCAGCTTACCCACCGGGACAGGGTTACGAAACACCATATATTTT
CASSLPTGTGLRNTIYF
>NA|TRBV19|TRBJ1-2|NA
TGTGCCAGTAGTATAGTAGGAGTTGGCTACACCTTC
CASSIVGVGYTF
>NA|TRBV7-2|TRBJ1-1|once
TGTGCCAGCAGCGGCTCCTCAAGAGGGACTGAAGCTTTCTTT
CASSGSSRGTEAFF
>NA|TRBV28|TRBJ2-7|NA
TGTGCCAGCAGTACAGGCCGCTACGAGCAGTACTTC
CASSTGRYEQYF
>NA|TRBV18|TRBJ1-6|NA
TGTGCCAGCTCACCACAGTCCCGGAGCTCCTATAATTCACCCCTCCACTTT
CASSPQSRSSYNSPLHF
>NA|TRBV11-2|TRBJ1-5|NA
TGTGCCAGCAGCCACGGGGGGGGGAATCAGCCCCAGCATTTT
CASSHGGGNQPQHF
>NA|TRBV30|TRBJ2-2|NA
TGTGCCTGGAGAACTGGGTCACTTAGGACCGGGGAGCTGTTTTTT
CAWRTGSLRTGELFF
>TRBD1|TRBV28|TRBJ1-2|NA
TGTGCCAGCAGTTTAGGACAGGGGAATTCCTATGGCTACACCTTC
CASSLGQGNSYGYTF
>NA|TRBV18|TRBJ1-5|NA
TGTGCCAGCTCACCCGGGGCACGGGATCAGCCCCAGCATTTT
CASSPGARDQPQHF
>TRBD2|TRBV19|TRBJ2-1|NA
TGTGCCAGTAGATACGGGCCTAGCGGGAGAAATGAGCAGTTCTTC
CASRYGPSGRNEQFF
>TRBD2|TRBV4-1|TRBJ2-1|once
TGCGCCAGCAGCAAAGGTCTAGCGGGAACGTGGAATGAGCAGTTCTTC
CASSKGLAGTWNEQFF
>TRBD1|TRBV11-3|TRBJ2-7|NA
TGTGCCAGCAGCTTAGATGGACAGGGCTCCAGGGACGAGCAGTACTTC
CASSLDGQGSRDEQYF
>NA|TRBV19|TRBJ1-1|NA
TGTGCCAGTAGTATGGGGGTGGCCACTGAAGCTTTCTTT
CASSMGVATEAFF
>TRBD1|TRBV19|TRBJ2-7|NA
TGTGCCAGTAGTATCTCTTTGGGACAGCTTCCCTACGAGCAGTACTTC
CASSISLGQLPYEQYF
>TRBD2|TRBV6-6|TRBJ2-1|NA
TGTGCCAGCACCCCCCGGACTAGCTCCTACAATGAGCAGTTCTTC
CASTPRTSSYNEQFF
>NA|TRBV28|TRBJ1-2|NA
TGTGCCAGCAGTTTGGGGGTAGCTAACTATGGCTACACCTTC
CASSLGVANYGYTF
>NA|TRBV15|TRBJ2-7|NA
TGTGCCACCAGCAGAGATAAAAACGAGCAGTACTTC
CATSRDKNEQYF
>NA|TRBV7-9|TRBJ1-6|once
TGTGCCAGCAGCTTAGCGATAGGAGACCTTAATTCACCCCTCCACTTT
CASSLAIGDLNSPLHF
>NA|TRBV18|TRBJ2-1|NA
TGTGCCAGCTCACCGGGGGGAAATGAGCAGTTCTTC
CASSPGGNEQFF
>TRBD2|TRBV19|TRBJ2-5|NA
TGTGCCAGTAGACTGACTAGCGGGGAAGAGACCCAGTACTTC
CASRLTSGEETQYF
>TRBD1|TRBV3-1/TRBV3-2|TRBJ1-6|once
TGTGCCAGCAGCACCATTGGGACAGGGAATTCACCCCTCCACTTT
CASSTIGTGNSPLHF
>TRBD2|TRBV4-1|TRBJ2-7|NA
TGCGCCAGCAGCATTAGCGGGAGGACCTACGAGCAGTACTTC
CASSISGRTYEQYF
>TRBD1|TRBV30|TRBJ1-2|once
TGTGCCTGGGGGACAGGGAACTATGGCTACACCTTC
CAWGTGNYGYTF
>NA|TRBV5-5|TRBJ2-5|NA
TGTGCCAGCAGCTTGGCGCCCGGCGAGGGACAAGAGACCCAGTACTTC
CASSLAPGEGQETQYF
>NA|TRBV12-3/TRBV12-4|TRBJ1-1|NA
TGTGCCAGCAGTCTGGGGACGGTCGGGGAAGCTTTCTTT
CASSLGTVGEAFF
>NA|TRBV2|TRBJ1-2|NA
TGTGCCAGCAGGTGGGATGGCTACACCTTC
CASRWDGYTF
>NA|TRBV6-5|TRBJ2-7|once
TGTGCCAGCAGTTACCGGGACGGGGAGTACGAGCAGTACTTC
CASSYRDGEYEQYF
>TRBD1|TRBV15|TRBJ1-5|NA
TGTGCCACCAGCGGCCTCCGGGACAGGTCCAATCAGCCCCAGCATTTT
CATSGLRDRSNQPQHF
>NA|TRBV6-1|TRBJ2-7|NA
TGTGCCAGCAGTGAAGGGGGCGAGCAGTACTTC
CASSEGGEQYF
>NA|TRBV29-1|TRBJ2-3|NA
TGCAGCGTTGAGGGCACCCGCACAGATACGCAGTATTTT
CSVEGTRTDTQYF
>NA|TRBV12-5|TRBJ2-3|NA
TGTGCTACCCGGGACCCACAGGGAGATACGCAGTATTTT
CATRDPQGDTQYF
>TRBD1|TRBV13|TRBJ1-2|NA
TGTGCCAGCAGTATGGACAGGGGGCTCTCCTATGGCTACACCTTC
CASSMDRGLSYGYTF
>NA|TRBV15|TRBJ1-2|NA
TGTGCCACCAGCAGAGATTCTGGAAACTATGGCTACACCTTC
CATSRDSGNYGYTF
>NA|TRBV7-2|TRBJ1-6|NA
TGTGCCAGCAGCTTATTTCGGTCGTCCTATAATTCACCCCTCCACTTT
CASSLFRSSYNSPLHF
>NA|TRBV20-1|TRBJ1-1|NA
TGCAGTGCTAGAAAGCGGGATGAAGCTTTCTTT
CSARKRDEAFF
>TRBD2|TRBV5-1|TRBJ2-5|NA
TGCGCCAGCAGCTTGAGGGCTAGCGGGGGGCTTGAGACCCAGTACTTC
CASSLRASGGLETQYF
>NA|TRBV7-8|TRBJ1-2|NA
TGTGCCAGCAGCTTAGATCGGGGGGGCTCTCTTATGGATAACTATGGCTACACCTTC
CASSLDRGGSLMDNYGYTF
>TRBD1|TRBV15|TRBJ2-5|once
TGTGCCACCAGCCCCGCCGTGACAGGGGCTCAAGAGACCCAGTACTTC
CATSPAVTGAQETQYF
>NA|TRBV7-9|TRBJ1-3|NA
TGTGCCAGCAGCGTGGACATCTCTGGAAACACCATATATTTT
CASSVDISGNTIYF
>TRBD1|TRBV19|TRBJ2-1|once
TGTGCCAGTAGGGGGACAGGGGACAATGAGCAGTTCTTC
CASRGTGDNEQFF
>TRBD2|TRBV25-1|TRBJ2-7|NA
TGTGCCAGCAGTGACCCCGGGGGGTACGAGCAGTACTTC
CASSDPGGYEQYF
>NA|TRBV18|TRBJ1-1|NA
TGTGCCAGCTCAGCTAGGGCCGCGGCAGGGGACACTGAAGCTTTCTTT
CASSARAAAGDTEAFF
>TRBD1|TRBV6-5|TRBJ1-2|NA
TGTGCCAGCAGAGAGACAGGGGGCGAAAACTATGGCTACACCTTC
CASRETGGENYGYTF